This T cell receptor (beta chain) was recovered during a study of cytomegalovirus exposure and HLA in healthy donors. Each donor was healthy, and each was a bone marrow donor. The count of this clone is one. Its cognate antigen is unknown. Overall study findings and caveats: Altogether, 150 to 200 TCR beta chains were recorded as cytomegalovirus-associated.

With 60 Vbeta and 13 Jbeta primers, the PCR was carried out. Sequencing was performed with immunoSEQ multiplex PCR; in TCRdb, only in-frame clones are kept and a portion is missing. The sample shows some 200,000 clones, under 85% of them seen only once. The J segment lost 5 bases and the V segment lost 4 bases, leaving 10 bases of the junction unmatched. The length of the CDR3 is 18 residues. Per germline, CDR1 SGHTS and CDR2 YDEGEE. The sequencing input was PBMCs. The receptor was isolated from a female donor in good health and CMV-seronegative. The chain employs TRBV5-8 and TRBJ1-6; 12 positions agree with TRBD1. The CDR3 loop is CASSLGQGAAGNNSPLHF. The DNA for the CDR3 is TGTGCCAGCAGCCTGGGACAGGGGGCGGCGGGGAATAATTCACCCCTCCACTTT.